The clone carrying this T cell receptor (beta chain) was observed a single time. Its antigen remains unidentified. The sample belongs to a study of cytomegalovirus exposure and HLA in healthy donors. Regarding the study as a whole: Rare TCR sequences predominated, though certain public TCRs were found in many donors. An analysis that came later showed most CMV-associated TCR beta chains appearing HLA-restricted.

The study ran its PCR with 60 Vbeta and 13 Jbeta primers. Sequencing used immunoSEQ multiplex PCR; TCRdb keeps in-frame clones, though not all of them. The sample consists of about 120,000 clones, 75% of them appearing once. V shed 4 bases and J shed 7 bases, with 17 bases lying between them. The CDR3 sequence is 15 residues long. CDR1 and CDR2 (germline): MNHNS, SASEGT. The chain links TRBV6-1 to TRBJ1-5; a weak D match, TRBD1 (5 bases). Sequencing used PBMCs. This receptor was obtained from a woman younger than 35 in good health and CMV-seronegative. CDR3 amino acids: CASSGSGFRSQPQHF. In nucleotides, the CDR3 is TGTGCCAGCAGTGGCTCAGGGTTTAGGTCCCAGCCCCAGCATTTT.